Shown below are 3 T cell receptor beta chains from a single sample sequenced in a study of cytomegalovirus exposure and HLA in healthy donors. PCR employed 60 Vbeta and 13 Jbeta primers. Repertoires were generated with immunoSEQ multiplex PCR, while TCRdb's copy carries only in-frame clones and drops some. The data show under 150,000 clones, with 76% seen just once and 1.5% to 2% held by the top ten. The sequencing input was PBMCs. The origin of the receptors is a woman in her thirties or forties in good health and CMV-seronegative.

CDR3 sequence: CASSIAAGGKAFF. The CDR3 nucleotides are TGTGCCAGTAGTATAGCAGCAGGGGGCAAAGCTTTCTTT. The chain couples TRBV19 to TRBJ1-1; TRBD1 matches at 8 bases. The CDR3 is made up of 13 amino acids. Trimming cost V 1 base and J 9 bases; bases outside gene matches: 4. Germline V CDR1 and CDR2: LNHDA, SQIVND (reference sequence).

The CDR3 DNA is TGTGCCAGCAGTGAAGGAGGCAGTAGTCAGCCCCAGCATTTT. It yields the protein CASSEGGSSQPQHF. The chain joins TRBV6-1 to TRBJ1-5; D gene ambiguous. The CDR3 has 14 amino acids. V was clipped by 1 base and J by 6 bases, with 10 bases between them. The germline CDR1 and CDR2 sequences are MNHNS and SASEGT.

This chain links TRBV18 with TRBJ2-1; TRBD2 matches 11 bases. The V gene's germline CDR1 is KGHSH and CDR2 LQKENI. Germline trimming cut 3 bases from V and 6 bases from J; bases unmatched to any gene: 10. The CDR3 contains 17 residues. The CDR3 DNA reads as TGTGCCAGCTCACCGTACGCCCGAGGACTAGCGGGCAATGAGCAGTTCTTC. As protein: CASSPYARGLAGNEQFF.